The clone carrying this TCR beta chain came up a few times. The target antigen is unknown. A J-beta primer mix and a sample-barcoded 5' primer were used in a second PCR of roughly 7 to 12 cycles. A single record per CDR3 protein comes from TCRdb applying MiXCR to the 5' RACE reads. The table includes 800,000 to 900,000 distinct CDR3 sequences, less than 80% detected once. The sample belongs to a study of blood T cells in healthy people across ages. Whole-study context: Per every two T cells, about one barcoded beta molecule was captured by template switching.

Broader study findings: Higher diversity, along with more naive CD4+ cells, distinguished long-lived donors from aged donors. A strong correlation between TCR beta diversity and naive T cell percentage was seen. Per million T cells, the diversity of TCR beta decreased roughly linearly as age advanced.

V was shortened by 8 bases and J by 4 bases, with 18 bases between the two germline ends. The CDR3 has 13 amino acids. CDR1 and CDR2 (germline): DFQATT, SNEGSKA (reference sequence). Sequenced: blood. The chain joins TRBV20-1 to TRBJ2-7; a possible D gene is TRBD2 (6 bases). This TCR came from a man under 40 in good health. DNA of the CDR3: TGCAGTACCAGGGTCGGGAGCCCATACGAGCAGTACTTC. Translated, it gives CSTRVGSPYEQYF.